The TCR beta chain described here comes from a study of T-cell reconstitution after alpha-beta-depleted transplantation in children. This CDR3 has 16 amino acids. Germline CDR1 reads SGHKS; CDR2 reads YYEKEE (reference sequence). Trimming at V came to 0 bases and at J to 7 bases, leaving 8 bases not matched to a gene. As it was prepared, the TCRbeta library received unique molecular identifiers. TCRdb re-derived calls from the PCR reads in MiXCR, one entry per CDR3 protein. The sample lists about 460,000 distinct CDR3 sequences, 10% occurring once. Study conclusions and caveats: Expanded graft clones numbering several hundred reportedly gave rise to alpha-beta T cells about two months after transplant. The origin of high day-60 TCRbeta diversity in some patients lay in surviving recipient T cells and thymic progenitors. Among T cells one year after transplant, newly produced cells accounted for most counts and diversity.

In this sample, this clonotype turned up many times. The target antigen is unknown. The V call is TRBV5-5, the J call TRBJ2-1; 9 nucleotides agree with TRBD1. The sample in question was PBMCs, obtained before TCRalphabeta/CD19-depleted stem cell transplant. This TCR derives from a child aged 2 to 10 with inherited bone marrow failure, due to receive a stem cell transplant. CDR3 DNA sequence: TGTGCCAGCAGCTTGGGAGGGGGACAGGGAGGAAATGAGCAGTTCTTC. This sequence encodes CASSLGGGQGGNEQFF.